This T cell receptor beta chain was observed in a study of human T cells and chemical hapten exposure. This clonotype has a count of ten or more. Sample time point: patch test 3, about 24 weeks after DPC sensitization. Treatment in this sample: therapeutic diphenylcyclopropenone sensitization with weekly scalp DPC. V lost 3 bases to trimming and J lost 6 bases, with 5 bases between them. CDR1 and CDR2 from the germline V gene are MNHEY and SMNVEV (reference sequence). The CDR3 totals 12 residues. It was the library that attached unique molecular identifiers to individual cDNA molecules. A single record per CDR3 protein comes from TCRdb applying MiXCR to the RACE reads. Of more than 45,000 distinct CDR3 sequences in the sample, 9.5% to 15% were seen once.

The sequencing here drew on whole blood, taken in connection with sensitization to the hapten diphenylcyclopropenone (DPC). V usage is TRBV27 and J usage is TRBJ2-2, with D unresolved. The sequence came from a man younger than 45 with alopecia areata. Some clones in this sample may be carry-over from other donors' samples. Here the CDR3 reads CASSLSSGELFF. The CDR3 nucleotides read TGTGCCAGCAGTTTGTCTTCCGGGGAGCTGTTTTTT.